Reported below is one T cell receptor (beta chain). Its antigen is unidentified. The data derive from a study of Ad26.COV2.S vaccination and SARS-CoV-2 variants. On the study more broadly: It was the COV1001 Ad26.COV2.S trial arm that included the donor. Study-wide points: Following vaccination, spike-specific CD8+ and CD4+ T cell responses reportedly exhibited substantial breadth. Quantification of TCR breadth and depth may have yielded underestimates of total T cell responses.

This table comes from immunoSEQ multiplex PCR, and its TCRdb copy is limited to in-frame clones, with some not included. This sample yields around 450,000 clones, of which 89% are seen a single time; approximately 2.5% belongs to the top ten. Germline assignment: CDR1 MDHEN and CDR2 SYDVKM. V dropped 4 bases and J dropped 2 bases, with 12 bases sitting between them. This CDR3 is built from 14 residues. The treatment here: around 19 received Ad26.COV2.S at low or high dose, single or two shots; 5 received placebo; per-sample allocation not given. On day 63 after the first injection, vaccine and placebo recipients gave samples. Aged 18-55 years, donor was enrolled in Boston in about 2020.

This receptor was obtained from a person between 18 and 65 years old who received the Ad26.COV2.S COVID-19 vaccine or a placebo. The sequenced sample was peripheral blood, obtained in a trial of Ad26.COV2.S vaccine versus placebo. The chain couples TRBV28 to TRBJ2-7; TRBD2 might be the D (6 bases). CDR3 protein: CASSSQGGTYEQYF. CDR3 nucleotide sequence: TGTGCCAGCAGTTCGCAGGGAGGCACCTACGAGCAGTACTTC. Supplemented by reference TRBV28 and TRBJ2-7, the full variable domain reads DVKVTQSSRYLVKRTGEKVFLECVQDMDHENMFWYRQDPGLGLRLIYFSYDVKMKEKGDIPEGYSVSREKKERFSLILESASTNQTSMYLCASSSQGGTYEQYFGPGTRLTVT.